This is a list of T cell receptor beta chains from one sample in a study of blood T cells in healthy people across ages. TCRdb re-called the 5' RACE reads through MiXCR, storing one row per CDR3 protein. This sample yields 750,000 to 950,000 distinct CDR3 sequences, of which roughly 29% are seen a single time; more than 8.5% belongs to the top ten. These data were likewise used in another study, on T cells of mothers and their children.

Sequencing input: blood. Receptor source: a middle-aged woman in good health. CDR3s include the opening cysteine and the closing phenylalanine or tryptophan. A D gene is named only where the DNA matches it firmly. Only some rows state a clone size, as once, few, many or a class for expanded clones.

abundance,d_gene,v_gene,j_gene,CDR3aa,CDR3nt
NA,TRBD2,TRBV4-3,TRBJ2-7,CASSQEGTSEEQYF,TGCGCCAGCAGCCAAGAGGGGACTAGTGAAGAGCAGTACTTC
NA,NA,TRBV5-1,TRBJ1-4,CASSLAGFPNEKLFF,TGCGCCAGCAGCTTGGCAGGTTTCCCTAATGAAAAACTGTTTTTT
NA,NA,TRBV27,TRBJ2-7,CASSLLLSGYEQYF,TGTGCCAGCAGTTTATTGCTCTCAGGGTACGAGCAGTACTTC
NA,NA,TRBV7-2,TRBJ1-3,CASSARHAGNTIYF,TGTGCCAGCAGCGCCCGGCACGCAGGAAACACCATATATTTT
NA,NA,TRBV29-1,TRBJ1-1,CSVGPGTTTEAFF,TGCAGCGTTGGGCCAGGGACTACCACTGAAGCTTTCTTT
few,NA,TRBV20-1,TRBJ2-7,CSARVLMGSDYEQYF,TGCAGTGCTAGAGTTTTAATGGGCTCCGACTACGAGCAGTACTTC
NA,NA,TRBV7-8,TRBJ1-5,CASIPGADNQPQHF,TGTGCCAGCATTCCGGGGGCCGACAATCAGCCCCAGCATTTT
few,NA,TRBV12-3/TRBV12-4,TRBJ1-1,CASSPPGTGIKAFF,TGTGCCAGCAGTCCCCCCGGGACGGGGATAAAAGCTTTCTTT
NA,TRBD2,TRBV5-1,TRBJ2-7,CASSLAGGMWEQYF,TGCGCCAGCAGCTTGGCCGGGGGGATGTGGGAGCAGTACTTC
many,TRBD1,TRBV29-1,TRBJ2-7,CSVLPWTGGTHEQYF,TGCAGCGTACTGCCCTGGACAGGGGGAACCCACGAGCAGTACTTC
few,TRBD2,TRBV9,TRBJ2-3,CASSVDPAGGTDTQYF,TGTGCCAGCAGCGTAGACCCCGCGGGGGGCACAGATACGCAGTATTTT
few,NA,TRBV14,TRBJ2-7,CASSQGNGYNEQYF,TGTGCCAGCAGCCAAGGTAACGGGTACAACGAGCAGTACTTC
few,TRBD1,TRBV20-1,TRBJ2-1,CSARRDRDNEQFF,TGCAGTGCTCGGAGGGACAGGGACAATGAGCAGTTCTTC
many,NA,TRBV5-1,TRBJ2-5,CASSRNLGQQETQYF,TGCGCCAGCAGCCGCAACCTCGGACAGCAAGAGACCCAGTACTTC
few,TRBD1,TRBV5-1,TRBJ1-1,CASSTGRDSLNTEAFF,TGCGCCAGCAGCACCGGCAGGGACAGTTTGAACACTGAAGCTTTCTTT
many,NA,TRBV6-5,TRBJ2-4,CASSRDGSKNIQYF,TGTGCCAGCAGCCGGGACGGCTCCAAAAACATTCAGTACTTC
many,TRBD1,TRBV10-3,TRBJ2-1,CAISQGANEQFF,TGTGCCATCAGTCAGGGGGCCAATGAGCAGTTCTTC
NA,NA,TRBV20-1,TRBJ2-5,CSVGGGVIQETQYF,TGCAGTGTCGGGGGCGGGGTCATCCAAGAGACCCAGTACTTC
NA,NA,TRBV5-4,TRBJ2-1,CASSFRGEQVF,TGTGCCAGCAGCTTCAGGGGCGAGCAGGTCTTC
NA,TRBD1,TRBV5-1,TRBJ2-5,CASSLAGTGFNEQYF,TGCGCCAGCAGCTTAGCCGGGACAGGGTTCAATGAGCAGTACTTC
many,NA,TRBV11-1,TRBJ2-3,CASSTPGYDTQYF,TGTGCCAGCAGCACCCCCGGCTATGATACGCAGTATTTT
few,TRBD1,TRBV29-1,TRBJ1-2,CSFYGTGGDYGYTF,TGCAGCTTCTACGGGACAGGGGGCGACTATGGCTACACCTTC
NA,NA,TRBV27,TRBJ2-3,CVSSFPGHGQYF,TGTGTCAGTTCCTTCCCAGGACACGGGCAGTATTTT
few,NA,TRBV20-1,TRBJ1-1,CSASEGKGEAFF,TGCAGTGCTAGTGAGGGTAAGGGTGAAGCTTTCTTT
NA,NA,TRBV28,TRBJ1-4,CASSIRQLEKLFF,TGTGCCAGCAGTATCCGACAGCTTGAAAAACTGTTTTTT
few,TRBD2,TRBV4-1,TRBJ2-3,CASSQDPAGASGDTQYF,TGCGCCAGCAGCCAAGATCCAGCGGGGGCTTCCGGGGATACGCAGTATTTT
few,TRBD2,TRBV28,TRBJ2-1,CATLSGGAHNEQFF,TGTGCCACCCTTAGCGGGGGGGCCCACAATGAGCAGTTCTTC
many,TRBD1,TRBV24-1,TRBJ1-2,CATSDRTGTGNGYTF,TGTGCCACCAGTGATCGTACCGGGACAGGGAATGGCTACACCTTC
few,NA,TRBV6-6,TRBJ1-5,CASSLIAQPQHF,TGTGCCAGCAGTCTAATAGCACAGCCCCAGCATTTT
NA,NA,TRBV9,TRBJ1-1,CASSVTPGLTNTEAFF,TGTGCCAGCAGCGTGACCCCGGGACTGACGAACACTGAAGCTTTCTTT
many,TRBD1,TRBV9,TRBJ2-7,CASSPRPDRGISEQYF,TGTGCCAGCAGCCCCCGACCCGACAGGGGGATAAGCGAGCAGTACTTC
few,TRBD1,TRBV18,TRBJ2-1,CASSRSTGTGAYNEQFF,TGTGCCAGCTCACGATCCACCGGGACAGGGGCCTACAATGAGCAGTTCTTC
NA,NA,TRBV19,TRBJ1-2,CAGSILDGYTF,TGTGCCGGTAGTATTCTTGATGGCTACACCTTC
NA,NA,TRBV3-1,TRBJ1-5,CASSQDPGWNQPQHF,TGTGCCAGCAGCCAAGATCCAGGGTGGAATCAGCCCCAGCATTTT
NA,NA,TRBV28,TRBJ1-5,CAGSPDSNQPQHF,TGTGCCGGCAGCCCGGATAGCAATCAGCCCCAGCATTTT
few,NA,TRBV6-1,TRBJ2-3,CASSEAQGRSTDTQYF,TGTGCCAGCAGTGAAGCCCAGGGGCGCAGCACAGATACGCAGTATTTT
NA,NA,TRBV20-1,TRBJ2-1,CSALSPPYNEQFF,TGCAGTGCGTTATCGCCCCCCTACAATGAGCAGTTCTTC
few,NA,TRBV28,TRBJ1-1,CASSFPTGNPEAFF,TGTGCCAGCAGTTTCCCTACAGGGAACCCTGAAGCTTTCTTT
NA,NA,TRBV28,TRBJ1-5,CAGRGNVGSLGQPQHF,TGTGCCGGCCGGGGGAATGTGGGCAGCCTCGGTCAGCCCCAGCATTTT
NA,NA,TRBV7-9,TRBJ1-2,CASSLSGGGGYGYTF,TGTGCCAGCAGCCTTTCCGGGGGGGGCGGCTATGGCTACACCTTC
many,TRBD1,TRBV24-1,TRBJ1-2,CATSEATGQGYGYTF,TGTGCCACCAGTGAAGCCACGGGACAGGGCTATGGCTACACCTTC
NA,TRBD1,TRBV2,TRBJ2-5,CASSPSLGTGSQETQYF,TGTGCCAGCAGCCCCAGCCTGGGGACAGGGTCCCAAGAGACCCAGTACTTC
many,NA,TRBV7-6,TRBJ2-6,CASSLEGGGFGANVLTF,TGTGCCAGCAGCTTAGAAGGAGGGGGCTTTGGGGCCAACGTCCTGACTTTC
NA,TRBD2,TRBV28,TRBJ2-7,CASSFLTSVRGEQYF,TGTGCCAGCAGTTTCCTCACTAGCGTCCGAGGCGAGCAGTACTTC
few,NA,TRBV10-3,TRBJ1-5,CAISAREGDQPQHF,TGTGCCATCAGTGCCAGGGAAGGGGATCAGCCCCAGCATTTT
NA,NA,TRBV7-2,TRBJ2-1,CASSLYLGEVYNEQFF,TGTGCCAGCAGCTTATATCTAGGGGAGGTTTACAATGAGCAGTTCTTC
few,TRBD2,TRBV7-2,TRBJ2-1,CASSPPGLAGVNEQFF,TGTGCCAGCAGCCCTCCGGGACTAGCGGGGGTGAATGAGCAGTTCTTC
NA,TRBD1,TRBV5-4,TRBJ2-6,CASSLGPGTGNSGANGLTF,TGTGCCAGCAGCTTGGGACCCGGGACAGGGAACTCTGGGGCCAACGGCCTGACGTTC
few,TRBD1,TRBV14,TRBJ1-2,CASSVPGQEIYGYTF,TGTGCCAGCAGCGTCCCGGGACAGGAGATCTATGGCTACACCTTC
many,NA,TRBV27,TRBJ2-7,CASSLFGTYYEQYF,TGTGCCAGCAGTTTATTCGGGACATACTACGAGCAGTACTTC
once,TRBD2,TRBV20-1,TRBJ2-1,CSAEGVGLAGGPNNEQFF,TGCAGTGCTGAAGGGGTTGGACTAGCGGGGGGGCCCAACAATGAGCAGTTCTTC
few,TRBD1,TRBV5-1,TRBJ2-5,CASKETGGEETQYF,TGCGCCAGCAAAGAGACAGGGGGGGAAGAGACCCAGTACTTC
few,NA,TRBV5-8,TRBJ1-1,CASSGQGSAIEAFF,TGTGCCAGCAGCGGACAAGGATCCGCTATTGAAGCTTTCTTT
many,NA,TRBV20-1,TRBJ2-7,CSARVVTEQYF,TGCAGTGCTAGAGTAGTGACTGAGCAGTACTTC
many,TRBD2,TRBV28,TRBJ2-5,CATKLAGGPGETQYF,TGTGCCACCAAACTAGCGGGGGGGCCTGGAGAGACCCAGTACTTC
many,TRBD1,TRBV4-1,TRBJ2-5,CASSQVDLGTADQETQYF,TGCGCCAGCAGCCAAGTGGACCTGGGGACAGCCGACCAAGAGACCCAGTACTTC
few,TRBD2,TRBV12-3/TRBV12-4,TRBJ2-1,CASSLGTSGPNEQFF,TGTGCCAGCAGCCTAGGGACTAGCGGACCTAATGAGCAGTTCTTC
many,NA,TRBV12-3/TRBV12-4,TRBJ2-5,CASRGTALQETQYF,TGTGCCAGCAGAGGGACGGCGTTACAAGAGACCCAGTACTTC
many,NA,TRBV20-1,TRBJ2-5,CSARPLRGGYKETQYF,TGCAGTGCTAGACCTCTCAGGGGGGGATACAAGGAGACCCAGTACTTC
NA,NA,TRBV6-1,TRBJ2-5,CASSELAGSQETQYF,TGTGCCAGCAGTGAGTTGGCGGGATCCCAAGAGACCCAGTACTTC